These 26 T cell receptor beta chains share one sample of origin, sequenced in a study of T cell responses to AZD1222 COVID-19 vaccine (dated by TCRdb to the early 2020s). The library relied on the immunoSEQ multiplex PCR assay. TCRdb mirrors the immuneACCESS table, restricted to in-frame sequences. Some clones are absent from its copies; in checked studies, under half trace to an unresolved V gene, and the reason for the others is unknown. The sample table records about 82,000 clones; roughly 90% of these occur just once. The ten largest account for roughly 3.1% of the sample. This specimen's time point label, per the study, means: about 28 days (+/-7) after the second vaccine dose. Here the sequenced sample was peripheral blood, taken 28 days after the second AZD1222 dose. All receptors come from an adult who received the AZD1222 COVID-19 vaccine.

This clone was seen a handful of times. V usage is TRBV6-1 and J usage is TRBJ1-4; D is undetermined. CDR3 length: 19 residues. Germline CDR1 is MNHNS and CDR2 is SASEGT. The V gene lost 2 bases and the J gene lost 8 bases, with 27 bases spanning the gap. CDR3 in amino acids: CASSENPHGFSWVGEKLFF. As DNA, the CDR3 is TGTGCCAGCAGTGAAAACCCCCATGGATTTTCTTGGGTAGGGGAAAAACTGTTTTTT.

V gene TRBV5-4 combines with J gene TRBJ1-2; tentative D call: TRBD1 (6 bases). The CDR3 length is 13 residues. Germline V lookup: CDR1 SGHNT, CDR2 YYREEE (reference sequence). Between the trimmed V and J ends, which lost 0 bases and 4 bases, there was a span of 7 bases. CDR3 in amino acids: CASSLDRVYGYTF. CDR3 DNA sequence: TGTGCCAGCAGCTTGGACAGGGTCTATGGCTACACCTTC.

The gene calls are TRBV19 and TRBJ1-5; 7 bases fit TRBD1. Germline CDR1 LNHDA, CDR2 SQIVND (reference sequence). V lost 5 bases, J lost 6 bases, and 16 bases stayed unmatched. This CDR3 is 17 amino acids long. The CDR3 region has the DNA TGTGCCAGTAGTCAGAATAGAAACAGGGGCTCGGCTCAGCCCCAGCATTTT. The encoded protein is CASSQNRNRGSAQPQHF.

The gene calls are TRBV27 and TRBJ1-2; the D is unclear. The CDR3 is 13 residues long. The ends were cut back, 2 bases at V and 3 bases at J, with 7 bases in the middle. Germline V CDR1 and CDR2: MNHEY, SMNVEV (reference sequence). CDR3 bases: TGTGCCAGCAGTTTACGGCAGGACTATGGCTACACCTTC. Residues: CASSLRQDYGYTF.

This chain joins TRBV5-1 and TRBJ2-5, with 11 positions matching TRBD1. J was trimmed by 0 bases and V by 4 bases; bases with no gene match: 14. Germline loops: CDR1 SGHRS, CDR2 YFSETQ. The CDR3 has 19 residues. The CDR3 nucleotides read TGCGCCAGCAGCAGAGGGACAGGGGGGTCTAGGGGCTACCAAGAGACCCAGTACTTC. This translates into CASSRGTGGSRGYQETQYF.

The CDR3 region is CASRKNNSPLHF. The CDR3 coding sequence is TGTGCCAGCAGGAAAAATAATTCACCCCTCCACTTT. The chain employs TRBV5-6 and TRBJ1-6; no clear D. This CDR3 comprises 12 residues. With 5 bases removed from V and 5 bases from J, the gap between germline ends came to 5 bases. The germline CDR1 and CDR2 sequences are SGHDT and YYEEEE.

This chain uses TRBV21-1 with TRBJ1-6. TRBV21-1 is labeled a pseudogene. The CDR3 has 16 amino acids. CDR3 nucleotides: TGTGCCAGCAGCAAAGCTGACAACCCAGCGGATTCACCCCTCCACTTT. Amino acid sequence: CASSKADNPADSPLHF.

The chain combines TRBV21-1 with TRBJ2-1; the DNA was not compared with TRBD1, the D call given in the table. TRBV21-1 represents a pseudogene. The CDR3 runs 16 residues. The CDR3 sequence is CASSKSRDRGFSEQFF. The DNA of the CDR3 is TGTGCCAGCAGCAAATCCCGGGACAGGGGTTTTAGTGAGCAGTTCTTC.

The chain is built from TRBV19 and TRBJ2-1; perhaps TRBD2 as D (7 bases). The CDR3 is made up of 17 amino acids. Germline V gives CDR1 LNHDA, CDR2 SQIVND (reference sequence). Trimming shortened V by 4 bases and J by 6 bases, and 22 bases separated the two germline ends. The CDR3 region has the DNA TGTGCCAGTAGTAGCGACGGGGGGCAGGGTACGTTCAATGAGCAGTTCTTC. Amino acids: CASSSDGGQGTFNEQFF.

The V and J genes are TRBV10-3 and TRBJ1-5; tentative D call: TRBD1 (6 bases). The CDR3 spans 14 residues. Trimming took 8 bases from V and 6 from J, leaving 17 bases between them. The V gene's germline CDR1 is ENHRY and CDR2 SYGVKD. In DNA form, the CDR3 reads TGTGCCATCCGCCCCGAGGGGGGGACTCAGCCCCAGCATTTT. Protein sequence: CAIRPEGGTQPQHF.

The chain joins TRBV6-5 to TRBJ2-3; 9 nucleotides match TRBD2. Germline V gives CDR1 MNHEY, CDR2 SVGAGI. The CDR3 contains 14 residues. The junction had 1 base not matched to a gene; V was cut back by 5 bases and J by 1 base. The CDR3 spells CASSLAGRTDTQYF. CDR3 in DNA: TGTGCCAGCAGTCTAGCGGGACGCACAGATACGCAGTATTTT.

The chain links TRBV2 to TRBJ1-6; 8 positions match TRBD1. CDR3 length: 15 amino acids. Germline V gene lookup returns CDR1 SNHLY and CDR2 FYNNEI. With 3 bases clipped from V and 4 bases from J, the junction kept 2 bases outside the gene matches. CDR3 nucleotides: TGTGCCAGCAGTGACGGACAGGGATATAATTCACCCCTCCACTTT. Residues: CASSDGQGYNSPLHF. Full variable domain (missing parts from reference TRBV2 and TRBJ1-6): EPEVTQTPSHQVTQMGQEVILRCVPISNHLYFYWYRQILGQKVEFLVSFYNNEISEKSEIFDDQFSVERPDGSNFTLKIRSTKLEDSAMYFCASSDGQGYNSPLHFGNGTRLTVT.

The V call is TRBV5-4, the J call TRBJ2-7; 8 nucleotides match TRBD1. Germline CDR1 SGHNT, CDR2 YYREEE (reference sequence). V shed 3 bases, J shed 2 bases, and the junction held 7 bases outside the gene matches. The CDR3 has 15 amino acids. The CDR3 nucleotides are TGTGCCAGCAGCTCACAGGGGGTCCCCCCCTACGAGCAGTACTTC. Protein: CASSSQGVPPYEQYF.

The chain joins TRBV18 to TRBJ2-3; D not certain. CDR3 length equals 16 residues. Germline V gives CDR1 KGHSH, CDR2 LQKENI. The germline V and J ends were trimmed by 2 bases and 3 bases, with 15 bases remaining between them. As DNA, the CDR3 is TGTGCCAGCTCACCAATAATAGCCAGAACGACAGATACGCAGTATTTT. It yields the protein CASSPIIARTTDTQYF.

The rearrangement uses TRBV6-2 or TRBV6-3 and TRBJ1-2, with no clear D. V was trimmed by 2 bases and J by 4 bases, leaving 11 bases between them. Germline CDR1 MNHEY, CDR2 SVGEGT. The CDR3 length is 14 residues. The CDR3 nucleotides read TGTGCCAGCAGTTACGAGAGGGTCTTCTATGGCTACACCTTC. It yields the protein CASSYERVFYGYTF.

The rearrangement uses TRBV3-1 (or the pseudogene TRBV3-2) and TRBJ2-2; TRBD1 aligns across 9 bases. The CDR3 contains 16 residues. Looked up from germline, CDR1 is LGHDT and CDR2 is YNNKEL (reference sequence). The V segment lost 4 bases and the J segment 5 bases; nucleotides outside the gene matches: 8. CDR3 residues: CASSLGHGTGTGELFF. CDR3 nucleotides: TGTGCCAGCAGCCTCGGGCACGGGACAGGGACCGGGGAGCTGTTTTTT.

The chain links TRBV4-1 to TRBJ1-2; a weak D match, TRBD1 (6 bases). Trimming left V 0 bases short and J 7 bases short, with 15 bases between. CDR1 MGHRA and CDR2 YSYEKL come from the germline V gene. The CDR3 extends over 15 amino acids. CDR3 residues: CASSQEQGTLGGYTF. The CDR3, as DNA: TGCGCCAGCAGCCAAGAACAGGGTACTCTTGGTGGCTACACCTTC.

This chain joins TRBV19 and TRBJ2-2; 8 nucleotides align to TRBD1. The CDR3 length is 15 residues. Per the germline V gene, CDR1 is LNHDA and CDR2 is SQIVND (reference sequence). V shed 5 bases and J 4 bases; nucleotides not matched to a gene: 6. CDR3 DNA sequence: TGTGCCAGTAGTTCAGGGGGCGCGGGCACCGGGGAGCTGTTTTTT. Translation gives CASSSGGAGTGELFF. The full variable domain, its missing parts supplied by reference TRBV19 and TRBJ2-2, is DGGITQSPKYLFRKEGQNVTLSCEQNLNHDAMYWYRQDPGQGLRLIYYSQIVNDFQKGDIAEGYSVSREKKESFPLTVTSAQKNPTAFYLCASSSGGAGTGELFFGEGSRLTVL.

The CDR3 coding sequence is TGTGCCAGCAGCCCCGGGACAAATAACAATGAGCAGTTCTTC. This translates into CASSPGTNNNEQFF. The chain combines TRBV11-3 with TRBJ2-1; tentative D call: TRBD1 (6 bases). With 5 bases removed from V and 5 bases from J, the gap between germline ends came to 13 bases. The germline V gene has CDR1 SGHNT and CDR2 YENEEA. The CDR3 contains 14 residues.

This chain uses TRBV10-1 with TRBJ2-3; D is unresolved. The V gene lost 7 bases and the J gene lost 4 bases, with 21 bases spanning the gap. The CDR3 is 16 residues long. Germline values: CDR1 WNHNN, CDR2 SYGVQD (reference sequence). The CDR3 nucleotides read TGCGCCAGCACCCCTCCTGCACCCAGCGTCCCAGATACGCAGTATTTT. Encoded protein: CASTPPAPSVPDTQYF.

The rearrangement links TRBV29-1 to TRBJ1-3; D gene unclear. The CDR3 is made up of 11 amino acids. Germline V gene sequence: CDR1 SQVTM, CDR2 ANQGSEA. Trimming pared 2 bases from V and 4 bases from J, leaving 3 bases between. CDR3 loop: CSVERGNTIYF. The CDR3 DNA is TGCAGCGTTGAACGCGGAAACACCATATATTTT.

This clone was observed a handful of times. The chain is built from TRBV2 and TRBJ2-2, with TRBD1 as a possible D gene (5 bases). The ends were cut back, 3 bases at V and 2 bases at J, with 13 bases in the middle. There are 16 residues in the CDR3. In germline, CDR1 is SNHLY, CDR2 FYNNEI. The CDR3 DNA sequence: TGTGCCAGCAGTGATGATTCAGGGCTTAACACCGGGGAGCTGTTTTTT. Encoded protein: CASSDDSGLNTGELFF.

This clone was counted a few times. The chain has TRBV19 and TRBJ2-3; D is perhaps TRBD1 or TRBD2 (5 bases each). From germline, CDR1 is LNHDA and CDR2 SQIVND (reference sequence). CDR3 length: 15 residues. The V end was cut by 3 bases, the J end by 4 bases, with 14 bases between. CDR3 sequence (DNA): TGTGCCAGTAGTATCGGCTCCCGAGGGGCAGATACGCAGTATTTT. Residues: CASSIGSRGADTQYF.

The genes are TRBV6-5 and TRBJ1-6; D is uncertain. The length of the CDR3 is 16 residues. Trimming removed 2 bases from V and 7 bases from J, with 15 bases in between. Germline CDR1 and CDR2: MNHEY and SVGAGI. CDR3 sequence: CASSYGIPSLNSPLHF. DNA of the CDR3: TGTGCCAGCAGTTACGGGATACCTTCCCTGAATTCACCCCTCCACTTT.

The chain couples TRBV11-3 to TRBJ2-1; no definite D call. This CDR3 is 12 amino acids long. Germline V gene sequence: CDR1 SGHNT, CDR2 YENEEA. V was cut by 1 base and J by 5 bases, with 3 bases left in between. The CDR3 here is CASSLVDNEQFF. For the CDR3, the DNA is TGTGCCAGCAGCTTAGTCGACAATGAGCAGTTCTTC.

V and J are TRBV28 and TRBJ1-2, with D possibly matching TRBD1 (6 bases). Between the trimmed V and J ends, which lost 4 bases and 5 bases, there was a span of 14 bases. This CDR3 contains 14 residues. Germline-derived CDR1 and CDR2 are MDHEN and SYDVKM. Here the CDR3 DNA reads TGTGCCAGCAGTTCAACAGGGTTTTCGTATGGCTACACCTTC. Protein: CASSSTGFSYGYTF.